The 13 T cell receptor beta chains below were found in one sample sequenced in a study of T cell responses to AZD1222 COVID-19 vaccine. Libraries were prepared by immunoSEQ multiplex PCR; TCRdb keeps only in-frame clonotypes and omits some of them. The sample lists approximately 110,000 clones; 85% to 90% were seen once. The material sequenced was peripheral blood, taken on day 0 of AZD1222 vaccination. The receptors derive from an adult in good health.

The gene calls are TRBV21-1 and TRBJ2-7. TRBV21-1 is described as a pseudogene. This CDR3 is 9 amino acids long. The CDR3 is CASLSEQYF. The CDR3 DNA follows: TGTGCCAGCTTGTCCGAGCAGTACTTC.

V is TRBV15 and J is TRBJ2-3; weak D call: TRBD1 (7 bases). The CDR3 extends over 16 amino acids. CDR1 and CDR2 from the germline V gene are LNHNV and YYDKDF (reference sequence). Trimming cost V 0 bases and J 4 bases, with 14 bases left between them. The DNA of the CDR3 is TGTGCCACCAGCAGAGAGAATGGAGGGGGCGCAGATACGCAGTATTTT. Protein: CATSRENGGGADTQYF.

The chain links TRBV3-1 (or the pseudogene TRBV3-2) to TRBJ2-1, with 11 nucleotides matching TRBD2. V shed 4 bases, J shed 3 bases, and the junction held 5 bases outside the gene matches. The CDR3 sequence is 16 residues long. The germline CDR1 and CDR2 sequences are LGHDT and YNNKEL (reference sequence). CDR3 sequence reads: CASSLRLAGLYNEQFF. In DNA form, the CDR3 reads TGTGCCAGCAGCCTCCGACTAGCGGGGCTCTACAATGAGCAGTTCTTC.

This rearrangement joins TRBV19 to TRBJ1-2; no firm D call. The CDR3 is made up of 12 amino acids. Germline assignment: CDR1 LNHDA and CDR2 SQIVND (reference sequence). The ends were cut back, 3 bases at V and 8 bases at J, with 10 bases in the middle. CDR3 amino acids: CASSIGDGGYTF. The CDR3 bases are TGTGCCAGTAGTATCGGTGACGGGGGCTACACCTTC. The whole variable domain, remainder taken from reference TRBV19 and TRBJ1-2, is DGGITQSPKYLFRKEGQNVTLSCEQNLNHDAMYWYRQDPGQGLRLIYYSQIVNDFQKGDIAEGYSVSREKKESFPLTVTSAQKNPTAFYLCASSIGDGGYTFGSGTRLTVV.

The chain combines TRBV5-1 with TRBJ2-2; no clear D. This CDR3 comprises 13 residues. The V end was cut by 3 bases, the J end by 1 base, with 4 bases between. Germline CDR1 reads SGHRS; CDR2 reads YFSETQ. DNA of the CDR3: TGCGCCAGCAGCTCGGGGAACACCGGGGAGCTGTTTTTT. Protein sequence: CASSSGNTGELFF.

V is TRBV29-1 and J is TRBJ1-5; D call uncertain. Per the germline V gene, CDR1 is SQVTM and CDR2 is ANQGSEA. V was shortened by 4 bases and J by 9 bases, with 19 bases between the two germline ends. This CDR3 comprises 14 residues. CDR3 nucleotides: TGCAGCGTTGCTCCGACCGCGTCCCCGACGCCCCAGCATTTT. Its protein is CSVAPTASPTPQHF.

This chain joins TRBV7-9 and TRBJ1-1, with D perhaps TRBD1 (5 bases). Per the germline V gene, CDR1 is SEHNR and CDR2 is FQNEAQ (reference sequence). This CDR3 has 14 amino acids. V lost 5 bases and J lost 1, with 11 bases in between. This CDR3 is CASSASGGNTEAFF. The CDR3 DNA follows: TGTGCCAGCAGCGCAAGTGGGGGGAACACTGAAGCTTTCTTT.

The chain carries TRBV10-3 and TRBJ2-1; 8 bases align to TRBD2. Germline V gene sequence: CDR1 ENHRY, CDR2 SYGVKD. The CDR3 runs to 15 residues. J lost 5 bases, V lost 4 bases, and 7 bases had no gene match. CDR3: CAISGTGGPNNEQFF. CDR3 nucleotide sequence: TGTGCCATCAGTGGTACGGGGGGGCCGAACAATGAGCAGTTCTTC.

The CDR3: CASSHRDRGVGNTEAFF. CDR3 coding DNA: TGTGCCAGCAGCCACCGGGACAGGGGCGTTGGGAACACTGAAGCTTTCTTT. This chain uses TRBV3-1 (or the pseudogene TRBV3-2) with TRBJ1-1, with 10 bases matching TRBD1. Germline-derived CDR1 and CDR2 are LGHDT and YNNKEL (reference sequence). V lost 3 bases and J lost 1; bases outside the gene matches: 8. The CDR3 has 17 amino acids.

The J gene is TRBJ2-3, the V gene TRBV12-2. TRBV12-2 is listed as a pseudogene. CDR3 size: 15 residues. The CDR3 protein is CASRLEGLSTDTQYF. The CDR3 DNA is TGTGCAAGTCGCTTAGAGGGCCTTAGCACAGATACGCAGTATTTT.

The rearrangement uses TRBV30 and TRBJ2-5, with 9 bases matching TRBD1. The germline V gene encodes CDR1 GTSNPN and CDR2 SVGIG (reference sequence). V dropped 5 bases and J dropped 4; count of bases not matched to a gene: 8. The CDR3 is 14 residues long. CDR3 nucleotide sequence: TGTGCCTGGGCGATGGGACAGGGCCCAGAGACCCAGTACTTC. It yields the protein CAWAMGQGPETQYF.

The chain combines TRBV28 with TRBJ2-7; TRBD1 is a possible D gene (5 bases). The CDR3 covers 14 residues. Germline V gene data show CDR1 as MDHEN and CDR2 as SYDVKM. The V gene lost 1 base and the J gene lost 6 bases, with 13 bases spanning the gap. CDR3 residues: CASSLSGWVSEQYF. Written as DNA, the CDR3 is TGTGCCAGCAGTTTATCAGGGTGGGTTTCCGAGCAGTACTTC.

V usage is TRBV12-3 or TRBV12-4 and J usage is TRBJ1-6; the D gene is possibly TRBD1 (5 bases). Trimming took 4 bases from V and 14 from J, leaving 12 bases between them. This CDR3 has 12 residues. The CDR3 DNA is TGTGCCAGCAGTTCGACGGCGGGGGCCCTCCACTTT. It is translated as CASSSTAGALHF.